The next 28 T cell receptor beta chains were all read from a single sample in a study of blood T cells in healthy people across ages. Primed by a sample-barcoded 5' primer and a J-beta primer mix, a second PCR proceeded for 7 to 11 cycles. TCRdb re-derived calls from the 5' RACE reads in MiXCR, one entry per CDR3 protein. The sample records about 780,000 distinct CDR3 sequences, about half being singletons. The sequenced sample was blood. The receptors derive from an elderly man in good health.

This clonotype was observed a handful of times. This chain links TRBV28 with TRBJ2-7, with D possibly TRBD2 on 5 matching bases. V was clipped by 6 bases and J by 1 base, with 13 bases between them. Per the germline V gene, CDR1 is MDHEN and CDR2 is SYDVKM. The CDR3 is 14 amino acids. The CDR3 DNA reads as TGTGCCAGCAGGGGAGCTGTCATGTCCTACGAGCAGTACTTC. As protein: CASRGAVMSYEQYF.

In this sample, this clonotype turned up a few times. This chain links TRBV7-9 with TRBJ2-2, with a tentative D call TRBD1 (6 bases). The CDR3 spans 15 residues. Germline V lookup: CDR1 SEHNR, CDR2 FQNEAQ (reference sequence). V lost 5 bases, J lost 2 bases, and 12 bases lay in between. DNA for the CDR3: TGTGCCAGCAGCCCCTGGACAGACAACACCGGGGAGCTGTTTTTT. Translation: CASSPWTDNTGELFF.

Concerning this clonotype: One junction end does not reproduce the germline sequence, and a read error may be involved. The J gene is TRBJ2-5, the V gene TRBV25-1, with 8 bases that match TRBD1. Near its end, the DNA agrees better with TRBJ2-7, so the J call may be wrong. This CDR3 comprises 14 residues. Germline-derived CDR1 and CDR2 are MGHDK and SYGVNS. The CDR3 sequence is CACSATGGGSEQYF. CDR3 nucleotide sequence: TGTGCCTGCAGTGCCACAGGGGGAGGTAGCGAGCAGTACTTC.

As DNA, the CDR3 is TGTGCCAGCAGTGATGGGACCAACTACAATGAGCAGTACTTC. This encodes CASSDGTNYNEQYF. The rearrangement links TRBV2 to TRBJ2-1; possibly TRBD1 or TRBD2 for D (5 bases each). Judging by the DNA end, TRBJ2-7 fits better; the J call may be wrong. CDR1 and CDR2 from the germline V gene are SNHLY and FYNNEI. This CDR3 region has 14 residues.

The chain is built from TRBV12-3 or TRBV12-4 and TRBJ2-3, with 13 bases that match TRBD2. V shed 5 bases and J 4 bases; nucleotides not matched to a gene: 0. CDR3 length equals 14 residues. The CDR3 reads CASSGLAGADTQYF. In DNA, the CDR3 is TGTGCCAGCAGTGGACTAGCGGGGGCAGATACGCAGTATTTT.

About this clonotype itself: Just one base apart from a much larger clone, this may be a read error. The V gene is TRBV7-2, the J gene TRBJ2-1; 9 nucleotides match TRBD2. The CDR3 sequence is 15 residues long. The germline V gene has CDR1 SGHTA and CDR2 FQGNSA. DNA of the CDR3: TGTGCCTGCAGCTTAATAATAGCGGGAGCATCTGAGCAGTTCTTC. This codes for CACSLIIAGASEQFF.

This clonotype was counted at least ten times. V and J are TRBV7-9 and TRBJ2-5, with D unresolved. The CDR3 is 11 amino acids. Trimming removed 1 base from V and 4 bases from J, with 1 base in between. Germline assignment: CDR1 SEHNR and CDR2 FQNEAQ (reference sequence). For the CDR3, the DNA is TGTGCCAGCAGCTTAGTAGAGACCCAGTACTTC. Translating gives CASSLVETQYF.

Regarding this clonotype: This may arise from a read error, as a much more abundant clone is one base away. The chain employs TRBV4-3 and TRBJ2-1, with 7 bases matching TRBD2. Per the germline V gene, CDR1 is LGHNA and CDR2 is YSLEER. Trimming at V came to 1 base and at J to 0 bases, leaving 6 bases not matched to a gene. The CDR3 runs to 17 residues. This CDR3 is CASSQGSSGLSYNEQFF. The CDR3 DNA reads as TGCGCCAGCAGCCAAGGGTCTAGCGGACTCTCCTACAATGAGCAGTTCTTC.

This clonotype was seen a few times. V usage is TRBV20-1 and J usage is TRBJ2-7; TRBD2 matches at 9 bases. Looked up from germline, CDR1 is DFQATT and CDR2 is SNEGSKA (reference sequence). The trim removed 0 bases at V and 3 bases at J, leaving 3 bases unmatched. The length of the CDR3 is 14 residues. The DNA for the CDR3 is TGCAGTGCTAGAGATGGCGGGAGGGTCTACGAGCAGTACTTC. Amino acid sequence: CSARDGGRVYEQYF.

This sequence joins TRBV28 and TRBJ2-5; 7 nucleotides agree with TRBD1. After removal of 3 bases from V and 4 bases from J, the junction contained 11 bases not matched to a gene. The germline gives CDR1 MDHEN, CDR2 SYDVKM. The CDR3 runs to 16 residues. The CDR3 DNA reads TGTGCCAGCAGTTTTAGTCGGTTAGGGGGCCGAGAGACCCAGTACTTC. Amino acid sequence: CASSFSRLGGRETQYF.

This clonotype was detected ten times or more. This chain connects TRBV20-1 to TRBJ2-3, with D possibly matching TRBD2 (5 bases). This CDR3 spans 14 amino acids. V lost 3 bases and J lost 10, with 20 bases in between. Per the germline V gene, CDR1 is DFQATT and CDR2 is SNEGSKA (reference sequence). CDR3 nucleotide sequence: TGCAGTGCTAGTCGAGTGCTCTCCGGGGATCCGCAGTATTTT. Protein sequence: CSASRVLSGDPQYF.

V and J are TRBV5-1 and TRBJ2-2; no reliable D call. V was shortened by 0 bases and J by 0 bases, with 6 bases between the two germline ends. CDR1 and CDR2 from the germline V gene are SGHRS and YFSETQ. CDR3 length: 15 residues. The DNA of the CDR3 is TGCGCCAGCAGCTTGGACAGTTCGAACACCGGGGAGCTGTTTTTT. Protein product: CASSLDSSNTGELFF.

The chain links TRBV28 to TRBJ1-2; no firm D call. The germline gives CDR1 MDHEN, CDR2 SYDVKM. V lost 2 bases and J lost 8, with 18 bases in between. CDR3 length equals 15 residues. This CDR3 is CASSLPSELFHGYTF. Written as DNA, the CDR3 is TGTGCCAGCAGTTTACCGTCAGAGTTGTTTCACGGCTACACCTTC.

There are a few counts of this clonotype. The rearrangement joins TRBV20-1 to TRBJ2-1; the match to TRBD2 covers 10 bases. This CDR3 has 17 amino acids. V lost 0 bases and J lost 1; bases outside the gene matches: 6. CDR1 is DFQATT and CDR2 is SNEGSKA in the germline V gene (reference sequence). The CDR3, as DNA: TGCAGTGCTAGAGAACTAGCGGGAACCTCATCCTACAATGAGCAGTTCTTC. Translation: CSARELAGTSSYNEQFF.

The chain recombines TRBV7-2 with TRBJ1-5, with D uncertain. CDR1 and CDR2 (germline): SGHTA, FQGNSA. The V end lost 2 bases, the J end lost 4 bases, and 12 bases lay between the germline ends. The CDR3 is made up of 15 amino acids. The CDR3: CASSLRGGNNQPQHF. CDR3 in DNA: TGTGCCAGCAGCTTAAGAGGAGGGAATAATCAGCCCCAGCATTTT.

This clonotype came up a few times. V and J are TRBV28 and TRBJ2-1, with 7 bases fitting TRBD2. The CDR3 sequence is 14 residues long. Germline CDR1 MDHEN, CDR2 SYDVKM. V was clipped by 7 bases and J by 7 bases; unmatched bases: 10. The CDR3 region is CASTLSGGINEQFF. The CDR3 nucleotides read TGTGCCAGCACTCTATCGGGAGGAATAAATGAGCAGTTCTTC.

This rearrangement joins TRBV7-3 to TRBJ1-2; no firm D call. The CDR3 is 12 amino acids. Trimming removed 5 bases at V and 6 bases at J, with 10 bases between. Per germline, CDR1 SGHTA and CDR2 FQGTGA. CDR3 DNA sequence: TGTGCCAGCAGCCCCAACGGGAATGGCTACACCTTC. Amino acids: CASSPNGNGYTF.

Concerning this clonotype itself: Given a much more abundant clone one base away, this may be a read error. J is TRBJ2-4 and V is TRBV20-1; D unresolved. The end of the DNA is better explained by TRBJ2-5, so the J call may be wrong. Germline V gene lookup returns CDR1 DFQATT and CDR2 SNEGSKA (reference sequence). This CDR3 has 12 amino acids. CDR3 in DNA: TGCAGTGCTGCCCCGTGGGGAGAGACCCAGTACTTC. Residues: CSAAPWGETQYF.

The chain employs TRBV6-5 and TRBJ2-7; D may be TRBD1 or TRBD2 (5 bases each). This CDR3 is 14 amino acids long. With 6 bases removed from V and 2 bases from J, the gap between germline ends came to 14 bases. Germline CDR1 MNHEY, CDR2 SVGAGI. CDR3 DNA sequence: TGTGCCAGCAGGCGGCCGGGACCTACCTACGAGCAGTACTTC. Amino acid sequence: CASRRPGPTYEQYF.

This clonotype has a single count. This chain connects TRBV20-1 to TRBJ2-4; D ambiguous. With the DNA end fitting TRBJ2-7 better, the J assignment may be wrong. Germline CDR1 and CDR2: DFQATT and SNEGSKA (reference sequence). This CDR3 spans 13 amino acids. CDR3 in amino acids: CSARPPATYEQYF. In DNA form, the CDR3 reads TGCAGTGCTAGACCCCCTGCTACCTACGAGCAGTACTTC.

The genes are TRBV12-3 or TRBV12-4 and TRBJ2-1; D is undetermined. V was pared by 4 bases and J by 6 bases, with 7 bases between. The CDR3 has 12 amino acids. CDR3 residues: CASSYKPNEQFF. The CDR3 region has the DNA TGTGCCAGCAGTTACAAGCCCAATGAGCAGTTCTTC.

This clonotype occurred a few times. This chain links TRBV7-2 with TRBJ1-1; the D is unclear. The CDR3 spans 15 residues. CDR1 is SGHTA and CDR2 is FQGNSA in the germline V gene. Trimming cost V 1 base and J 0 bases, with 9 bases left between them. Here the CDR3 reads CASSLELNLNTEAFF. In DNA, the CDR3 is TGTGCCAGCAGCTTAGAGTTAAATCTGAACACTGAAGCTTTCTTT.

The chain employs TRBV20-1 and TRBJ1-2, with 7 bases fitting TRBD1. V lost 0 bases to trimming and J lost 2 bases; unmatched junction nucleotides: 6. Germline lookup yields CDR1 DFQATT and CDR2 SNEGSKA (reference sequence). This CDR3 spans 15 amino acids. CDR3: CSARDPRGPNYGYTF. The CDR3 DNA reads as TGCAGTGCTAGAGATCCGAGGGGGCCCAACTATGGCTACACCTTC.

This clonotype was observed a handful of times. The DNA for the CDR3 is TGTGCCAGCAGCGCCGCGGGATTGGGGCAAGAGACCCAGTACTTC. Its protein product is CASSAAGLGQETQYF. This chain uses TRBV11-2 with TRBJ2-5; tentatively, D is TRBD2 (6 bases). The CDR3 has 15 amino acids. Germline CDR1 SGHAT, CDR2 FQNNGV. The germline V and J ends were trimmed by 5 bases and 2 bases, with 15 bases remaining between them.

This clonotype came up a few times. Here the CDR3 reads CASSYGQEASPLHF. As DNA, the CDR3 is TGTGCCAGCAGTTACGGACAGGAGGCTTCACCCCTCCACTTT. The rearrangement links TRBV6-5 to TRBJ1-6, with 7 positions matching TRBD1. V dropped 2 bases and J dropped 9; count of bases not matched to a gene: 4. Germline CDR1 and CDR2: MNHEY and SVGAGI. The CDR3 spans 14 residues.

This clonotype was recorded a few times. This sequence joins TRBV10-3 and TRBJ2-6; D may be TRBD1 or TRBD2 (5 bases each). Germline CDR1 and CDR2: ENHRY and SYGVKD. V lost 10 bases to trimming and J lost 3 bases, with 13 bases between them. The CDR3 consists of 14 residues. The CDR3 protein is CATQRGSGANVLTF. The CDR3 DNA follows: TGTGCCACCCAGAGGGGAAGTGGGGCCAACGTCCTGACTTTC.

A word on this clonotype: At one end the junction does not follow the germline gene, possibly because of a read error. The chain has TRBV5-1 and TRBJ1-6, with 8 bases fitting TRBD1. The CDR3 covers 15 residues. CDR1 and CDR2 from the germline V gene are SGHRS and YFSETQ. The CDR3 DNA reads TGCGCCAGCAGCCTGGACAGGGAATCCAGGTCACCCCCCCACTTT. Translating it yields CASSLDRESRSPPHF.

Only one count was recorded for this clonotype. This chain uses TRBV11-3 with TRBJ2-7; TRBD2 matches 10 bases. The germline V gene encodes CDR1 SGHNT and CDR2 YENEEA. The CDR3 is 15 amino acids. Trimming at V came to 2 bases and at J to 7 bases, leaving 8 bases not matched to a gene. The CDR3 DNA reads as TGTGCCAGCAGCTTAAGAAGCGGGAGGGCCAATGAGCAGTACTTC. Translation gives CASSLRSGRANEQYF.